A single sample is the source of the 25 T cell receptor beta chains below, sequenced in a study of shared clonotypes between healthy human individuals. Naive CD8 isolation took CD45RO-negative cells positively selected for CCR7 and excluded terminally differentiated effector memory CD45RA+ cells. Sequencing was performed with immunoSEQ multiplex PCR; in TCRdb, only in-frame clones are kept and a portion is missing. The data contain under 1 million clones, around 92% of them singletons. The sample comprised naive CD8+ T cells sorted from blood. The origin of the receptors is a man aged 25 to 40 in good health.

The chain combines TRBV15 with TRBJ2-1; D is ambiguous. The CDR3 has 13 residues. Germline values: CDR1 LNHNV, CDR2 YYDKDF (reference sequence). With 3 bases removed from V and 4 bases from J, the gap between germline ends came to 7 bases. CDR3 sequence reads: CATSSESYNEQFF. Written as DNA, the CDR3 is TGTGCCACCAGCAGCGAGAGTTACAATGAGCAGTTCTTC.

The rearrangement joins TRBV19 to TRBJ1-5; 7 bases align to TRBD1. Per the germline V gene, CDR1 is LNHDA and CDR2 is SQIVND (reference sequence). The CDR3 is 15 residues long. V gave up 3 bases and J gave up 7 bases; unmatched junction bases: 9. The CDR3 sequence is CASSILETGHQPQHF. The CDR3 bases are TGTGCCAGTAGTATTCTGGAGACAGGGCACCAGCCCCAGCATTTT.

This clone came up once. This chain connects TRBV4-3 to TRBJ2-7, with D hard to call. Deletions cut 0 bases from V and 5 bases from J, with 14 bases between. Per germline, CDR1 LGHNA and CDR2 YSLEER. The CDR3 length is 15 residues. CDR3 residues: CASSQDLKGIDEQYF. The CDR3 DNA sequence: TGCGCCAGCAGCCAAGATTTGAAAGGGATCGACGAGCAGTACTTC.

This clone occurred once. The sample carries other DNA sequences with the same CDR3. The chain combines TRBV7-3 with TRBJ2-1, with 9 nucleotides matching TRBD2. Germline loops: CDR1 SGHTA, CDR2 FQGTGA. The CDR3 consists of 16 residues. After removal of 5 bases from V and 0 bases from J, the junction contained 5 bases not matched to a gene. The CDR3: CASSPLAGSSYNEQFF. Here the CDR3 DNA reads TGTGCCAGCAGCCCCCTAGCGGGAAGCTCCTACAATGAGCAGTTCTTC.

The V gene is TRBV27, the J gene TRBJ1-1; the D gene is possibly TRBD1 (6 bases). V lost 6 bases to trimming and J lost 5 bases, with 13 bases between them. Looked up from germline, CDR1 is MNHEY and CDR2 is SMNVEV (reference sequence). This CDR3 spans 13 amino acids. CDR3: CASRRGGRTEAFF. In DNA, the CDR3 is TGTGCCAGCAGGAGGGGGGGACGAACTGAAGCTTTCTTT.

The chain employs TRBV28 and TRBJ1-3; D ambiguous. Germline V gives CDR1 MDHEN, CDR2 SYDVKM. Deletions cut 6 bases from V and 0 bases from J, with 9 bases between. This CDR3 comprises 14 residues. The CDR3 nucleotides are TGTGCCAGCAGCCTCATCCCCTCTGGAAACACCATATATTTT. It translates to CASSLIPSGNTIYF.

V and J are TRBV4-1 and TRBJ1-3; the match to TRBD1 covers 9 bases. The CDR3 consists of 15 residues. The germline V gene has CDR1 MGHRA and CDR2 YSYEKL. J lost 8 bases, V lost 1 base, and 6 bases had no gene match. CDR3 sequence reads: CASSQVRTGEYTIYF. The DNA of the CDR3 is TGCGCCAGCAGCCAAGTTCGGACAGGGGAGTACACCATATATTTT.

CDR3 sequence: CASSLVGRVAGAQETQYF. Written as DNA, the CDR3 is TGTGCCAGCAGCTTAGTAGGTCGGGTAGCGGGAGCGCAAGAGACCCAGTACTTC. The chain combines TRBV7-6 with TRBJ2-5, with 9 nucleotides matching TRBD2. Germline lookup yields CDR1 SGHVS and CDR2 FNYEAQ. The CDR3 runs 18 residues. V shed 1 base and J 2 bases; nucleotides not matched to a gene: 11.

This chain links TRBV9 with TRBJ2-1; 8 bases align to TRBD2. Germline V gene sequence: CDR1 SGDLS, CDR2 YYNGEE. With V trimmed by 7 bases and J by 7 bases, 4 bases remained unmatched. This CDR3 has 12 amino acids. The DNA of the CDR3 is TGTGCCAGCGACACGGGGGGGAATGAGCAGTTCTTC. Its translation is CASDTGGNEQFF.

The CDR3 region has the DNA TGTGCCAGCAGTGTGGGACTAGTCGTAAATGAGCAGTTCTTC. As protein: CASSVGLVVNEQFF. The V gene is TRBV6-6, the J gene TRBJ2-1, with 8 bases identical to TRBD2. The CDR3 is 14 residues long. V shed 5 bases, J shed 7 bases, and the junction held 7 bases outside the gene matches. In germline, CDR1 is MNHNY, CDR2 SVGAGI (reference sequence).

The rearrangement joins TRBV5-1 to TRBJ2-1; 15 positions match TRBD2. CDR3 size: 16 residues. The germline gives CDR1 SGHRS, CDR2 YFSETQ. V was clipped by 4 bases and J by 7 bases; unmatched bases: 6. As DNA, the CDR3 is TGCGCCAGCAGCCCCCCGGGACTAGCGGGGGGTAATGAGCAGTTCTTC. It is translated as CASSPPGLAGGNEQFF.

In nucleotides, the CDR3 is TGTGCCAGCAGTCCAGGGGGGTACTCCTACGAGCAGTACTTC. Translating gives CASSPGGYSYEQYF. The V and J genes are TRBV27 and TRBJ2-7; D may be TRBD1 (7 bases). The CDR3 runs 14 residues. Per the germline V gene, CDR1 is MNHEY and CDR2 is SMNVEV (reference sequence). V was trimmed by 5 bases and J by 0 bases, leaving 11 bases between them.

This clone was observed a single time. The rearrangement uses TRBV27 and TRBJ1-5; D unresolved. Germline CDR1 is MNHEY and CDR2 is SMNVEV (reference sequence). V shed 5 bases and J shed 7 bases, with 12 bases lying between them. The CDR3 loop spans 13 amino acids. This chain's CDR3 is CASSRQTGQPQHF. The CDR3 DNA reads TGTGCCAGCAGTAGACAAACTGGGCAGCCCCAGCATTTT.

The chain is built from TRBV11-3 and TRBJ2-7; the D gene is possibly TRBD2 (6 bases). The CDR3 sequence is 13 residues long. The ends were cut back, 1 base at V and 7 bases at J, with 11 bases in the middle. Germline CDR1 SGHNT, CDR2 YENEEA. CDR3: CASSLGPREEQYF. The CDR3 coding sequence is TGTGCCAGCAGCTTAGGTCCGCGGGAAGAGCAGTACTTC.

The CDR3 sequence: CASSFIVGTSNQPQHF. The CDR3 DNA reads as TGTGCCAGCAGTTTTATCGTAGGGACTAGCAATCAGCCCCAGCATTTT. The chain has TRBV28 and TRBJ1-5; a weak D match, TRBD1 (5 bases). V was pared by 3 bases and J by 0 bases, with 12 bases between. Looked up from germline, CDR1 is MDHEN and CDR2 is SYDVKM. The CDR3 covers 16 residues.

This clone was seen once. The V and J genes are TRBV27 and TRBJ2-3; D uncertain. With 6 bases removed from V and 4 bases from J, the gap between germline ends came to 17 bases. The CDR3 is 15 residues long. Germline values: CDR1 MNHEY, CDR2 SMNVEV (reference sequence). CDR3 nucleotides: TGTGCCAGCAGCGAGAACTACCCTGGGCCAGATACGCAGTATTTT. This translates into CASSENYPGPDTQYF.

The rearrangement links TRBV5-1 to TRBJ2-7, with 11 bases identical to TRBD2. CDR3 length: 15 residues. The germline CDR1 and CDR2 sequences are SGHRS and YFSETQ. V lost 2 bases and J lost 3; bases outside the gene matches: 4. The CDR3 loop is CASSFRLAGHYEQYF. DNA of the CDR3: TGCGCCAGCAGCTTCCGACTAGCGGGACACTACGAGCAGTACTTC.

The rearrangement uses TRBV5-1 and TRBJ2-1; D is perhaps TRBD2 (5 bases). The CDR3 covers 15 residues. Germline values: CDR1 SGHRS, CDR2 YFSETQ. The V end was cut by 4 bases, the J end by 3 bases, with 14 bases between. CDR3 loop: CASSISAPLYNEQFF. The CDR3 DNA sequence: TGCGCCAGCAGCATTAGCGCTCCCCTCTACAATGAGCAGTTCTTC.

CDR3 in DNA: TGTGCCAGCAGCTCCCGGACCGACCCCACAGATACGCAGTATTTT. Protein sequence: CASSSRTDPTDTQYF. This rearrangement joins TRBV7-9 to TRBJ2-3; D gene uncertain. With 4 bases removed from V and 2 bases from J, the gap between germline ends came to 13 bases. There are 15 residues in the CDR3. CDR1 and CDR2 (germline): SEHNR, FQNEAQ (reference sequence).

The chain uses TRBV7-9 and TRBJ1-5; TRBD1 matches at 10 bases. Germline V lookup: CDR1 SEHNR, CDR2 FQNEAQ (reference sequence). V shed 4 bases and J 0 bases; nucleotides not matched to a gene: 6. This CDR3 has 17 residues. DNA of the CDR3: TGTGCCAGCAGCTCCGGGACAGGGGACTATAGCAATCAGCCCCAGCATTTT. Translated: CASSSGTGDYSNQPQHF.

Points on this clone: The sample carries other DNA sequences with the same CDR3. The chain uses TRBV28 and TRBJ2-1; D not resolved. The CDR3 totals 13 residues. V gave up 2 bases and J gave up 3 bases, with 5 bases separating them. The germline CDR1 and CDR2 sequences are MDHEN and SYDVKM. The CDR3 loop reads CASSLADYNEQFF. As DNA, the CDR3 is TGTGCCAGCAGTTTAGCGGACTACAATGAGCAGTTCTTC.

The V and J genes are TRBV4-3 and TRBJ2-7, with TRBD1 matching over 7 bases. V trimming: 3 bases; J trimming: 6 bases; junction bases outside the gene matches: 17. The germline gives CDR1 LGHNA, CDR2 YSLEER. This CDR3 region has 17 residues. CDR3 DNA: TGCGCCAGCAGCCAGGCCGCGACGGACAGGTCGGTATTCGAGCAGTACTTC. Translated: CASSQAATDRSVFEQYF.

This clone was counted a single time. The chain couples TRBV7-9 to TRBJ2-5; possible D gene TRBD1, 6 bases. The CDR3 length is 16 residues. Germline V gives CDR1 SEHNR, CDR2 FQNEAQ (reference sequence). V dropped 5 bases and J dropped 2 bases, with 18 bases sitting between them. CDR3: CASSRSLRDTQETQYF. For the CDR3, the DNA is TGTGCCAGCAGCCGTAGCCTCCGGGACACTCAAGAGACCCAGTACTTC.

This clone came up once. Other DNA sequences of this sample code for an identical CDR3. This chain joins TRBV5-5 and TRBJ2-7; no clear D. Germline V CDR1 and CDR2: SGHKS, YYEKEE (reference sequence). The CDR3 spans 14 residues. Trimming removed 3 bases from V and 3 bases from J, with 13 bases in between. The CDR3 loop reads CASSSRDSFYEQYF. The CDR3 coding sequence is TGTGCCAGCAGCTCCCGAGACTCGTTCTACGAGCAGTACTTC.

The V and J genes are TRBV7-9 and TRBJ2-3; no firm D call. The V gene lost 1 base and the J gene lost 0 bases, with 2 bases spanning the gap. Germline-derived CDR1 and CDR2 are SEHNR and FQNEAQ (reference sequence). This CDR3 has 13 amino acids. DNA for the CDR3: TGTGCCAGCAGCTTAGAGAGCACAGATACGCAGTATTTT. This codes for CASSLESTDTQYF.